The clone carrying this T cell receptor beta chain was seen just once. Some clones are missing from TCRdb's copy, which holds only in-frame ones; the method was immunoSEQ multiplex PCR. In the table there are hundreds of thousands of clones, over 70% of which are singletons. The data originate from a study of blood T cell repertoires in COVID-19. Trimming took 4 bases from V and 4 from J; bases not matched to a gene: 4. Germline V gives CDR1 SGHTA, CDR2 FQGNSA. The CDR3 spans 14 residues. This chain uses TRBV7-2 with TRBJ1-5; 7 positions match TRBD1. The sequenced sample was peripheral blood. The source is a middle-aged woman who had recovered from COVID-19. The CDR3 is CASSSRTGNQPQHF. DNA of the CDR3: TGTGCCAGCAGCTCTCGGACAGGAAATCAGCCCCAGCATTTT.